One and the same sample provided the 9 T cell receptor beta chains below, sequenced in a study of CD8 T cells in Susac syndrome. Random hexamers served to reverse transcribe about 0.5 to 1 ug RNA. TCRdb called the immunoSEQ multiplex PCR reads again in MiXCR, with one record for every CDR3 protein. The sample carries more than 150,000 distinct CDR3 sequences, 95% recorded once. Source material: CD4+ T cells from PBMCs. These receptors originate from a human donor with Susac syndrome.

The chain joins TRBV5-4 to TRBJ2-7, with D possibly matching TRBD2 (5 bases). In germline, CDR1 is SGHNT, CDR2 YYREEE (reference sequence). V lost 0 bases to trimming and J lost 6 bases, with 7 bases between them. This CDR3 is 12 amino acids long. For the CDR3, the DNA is TGTGCCAGCAGCTTGGGGACTGGCGAGCAGTACTTC. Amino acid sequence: CASSLGTGEQYF.

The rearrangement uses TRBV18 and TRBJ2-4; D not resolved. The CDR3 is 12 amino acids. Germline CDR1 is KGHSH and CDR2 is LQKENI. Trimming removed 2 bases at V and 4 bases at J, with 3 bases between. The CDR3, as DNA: TGTGCCAGCTCACCAGGGAAAAACATTCAGTACTTC. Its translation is CASSPGKNIQYF.

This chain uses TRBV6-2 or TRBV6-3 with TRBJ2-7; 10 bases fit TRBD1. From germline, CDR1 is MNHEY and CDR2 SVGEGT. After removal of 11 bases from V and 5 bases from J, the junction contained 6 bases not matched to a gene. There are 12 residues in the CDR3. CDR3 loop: CAAGTGVDEQYF. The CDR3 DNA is TGTGCCGCCGGGACAGGGGTGGACGAGCAGTACTTC.

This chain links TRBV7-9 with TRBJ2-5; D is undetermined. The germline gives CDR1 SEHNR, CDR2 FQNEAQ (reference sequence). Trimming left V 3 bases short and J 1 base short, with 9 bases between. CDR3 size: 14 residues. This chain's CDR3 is CASSFRKVQETQYF. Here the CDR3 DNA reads TGTGCCAGCAGCTTCAGAAAGGTCCAAGAGACCCAGTACTTC.

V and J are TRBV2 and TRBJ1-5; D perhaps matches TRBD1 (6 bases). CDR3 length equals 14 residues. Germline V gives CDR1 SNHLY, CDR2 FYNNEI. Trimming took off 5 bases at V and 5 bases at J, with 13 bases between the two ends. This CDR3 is CASSYREGDQPQHF. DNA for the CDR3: TGTGCCAGCAGTTACAGGGAAGGGGATCAGCCCCAGCATTTT.

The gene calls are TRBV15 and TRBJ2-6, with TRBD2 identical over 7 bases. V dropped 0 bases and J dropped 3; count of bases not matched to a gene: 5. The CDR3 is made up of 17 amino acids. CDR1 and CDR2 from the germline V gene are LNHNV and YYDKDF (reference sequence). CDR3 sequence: CATSRDIGRGGANVLTF. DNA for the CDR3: TGTGCCACCAGCAGAGATATTGGGAGGGGTGGGGCCAACGTCCTGACTTTC.

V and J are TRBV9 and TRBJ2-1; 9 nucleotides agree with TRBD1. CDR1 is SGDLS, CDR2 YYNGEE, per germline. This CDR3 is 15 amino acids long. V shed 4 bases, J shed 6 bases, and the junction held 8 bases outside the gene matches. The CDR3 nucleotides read TGTGCCAGCAGCCAGAGGGGACAGGGAGTCAATGAGCAGTTCTTC. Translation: CASSQRGQGVNEQFF.

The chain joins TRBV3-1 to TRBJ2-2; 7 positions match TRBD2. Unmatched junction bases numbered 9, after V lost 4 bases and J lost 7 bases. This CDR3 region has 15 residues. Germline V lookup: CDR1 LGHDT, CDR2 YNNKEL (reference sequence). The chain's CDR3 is CASSPRTSLVGELFF. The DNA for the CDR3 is TGTGCCAGCAGCCCCCGGACTAGTCTCGTCGGGGAGCTGTTTTTT.

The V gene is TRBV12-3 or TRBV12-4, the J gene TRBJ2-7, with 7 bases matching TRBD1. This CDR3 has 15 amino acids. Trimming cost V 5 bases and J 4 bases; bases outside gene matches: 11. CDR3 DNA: TGTGCCAGCAGTCCCACGCCAGGGGGTACGTACGAGCAGTACTTC. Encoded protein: CASSPTPGGTYEQYF.